Described below is a single T cell receptor beta chain sequence and its context. Germline lookup yields CDR1 SGHDN and CDR2 FVKESK. This CDR3 is 13 amino acids long. Trimming shortened V by 7 bases and J by 0 bases, and 4 bases separated the two germline ends. These data come from a study of spatial heterogeneity in lung cancer. Study-wide background: The roughly 79 donors had untreated early-stage non-small cell lung cancer.

Sample time point: blood at routine non-recurrence follow-up after resection. Frozen PBMC, nontumor lung or tumor provided whole RNA, which was sequenced unsorted. TCRdb passed the 5' RACE reads through MiXCR, listing each CDR3 protein once. This table holds over 40,000 distinct CDR3 sequences, over 9.5% found once. The chain links TRBV14 to TRBJ2-6, with no clear D. The sequence derives from a male donor with early-stage non-small cell lung cancer. This specimen consisted of PBMCs, obtained at follow-up. The CDR3 sequence is CASKHSGANVLTF. The DNA for the CDR3 is TGTGCCAGCAAACACTCTGGGGCCAACGTCCTGACTTTC.